Sequencing of this TCR beta chain was carried out in a study of shared clonotypes between healthy human individuals. Study as a whole: In total, the donors were two women and a few men aged 18 to 49.

A remark on this clone: Its matching antigen is unknown.

CDR3 length: 15 residues. Germline CDR1 is SGHRS and CDR2 is YFSETQ. V lost 4 bases to trimming and J lost 5 bases; unmatched junction nucleotides: 7. Samples underwent the assay at deep level. Clones were read by immunoSEQ multiplex PCR, and TCRdb kept only the in-frame ones, dropping some. Altogether just over 2,000,000 clones are present, approximately 95% being singletons, with the ten largest covering 0.1% to 0.15%. Findings and caveats of the study: Estimated clonotype richness was generally higher in naive than memory subsets. For naive CD4 cells, around 5% of clonotypes were shared across a handful of donors.

The TCR comes from a man younger than 30 in good health. Sequenced input: naive CD4+ T cells sorted from blood. Described subset: CD45RA+ positively selected. The gene calls are TRBV5-1 and TRBJ2-1; 9 nucleotides align to TRBD1. The CDR3 bases are TGCGCCAGCAGCGTGGGACAGGGTGGGGACAATGAGCAGTTCTTC. Amino acid sequence: CASSVGQGGDNEQFF. Full variable domain (rest looked up from reference TRBV5-1 and TRBJ2-1): KAGVTQTPRYLIKTRGQQVTLSCSPISGHRSVSWYQQTPGQGLQFLFEYFSETQRNKGNFPGRFSGRQFSNSRSEMNVSTLELGDSALYLCASSVGQGGDNEQFFGPGTRLTVL.